This passage covers 23 T cell receptor beta chains from one sample sequenced in a study of shared clonotypes between healthy human individuals. The method was immunoSEQ multiplex PCR; TCRdb's version includes in-frame clones alone and lacks a portion of them. Of 1 million to 1.2 million clones in the sample, about 80% are singletons; the top ten hold over 0.8%. Material: memory CD4+ T cells from PBMCs. Subset in this sample: CD45RA-negative fraction. These TCRs come from a man aged 18 to 29 in good health. Some clones in this sample may be carry-over from other donors' samples.

In its sample, this clone was seen once. This chain uses TRBV28 with TRBJ2-7; D not certain. The CDR3 consists of 14 residues. Trimming left V 1 base short and J 4 bases short, with 11 bases between. Germline V gives CDR1 MDHEN, CDR2 SYDVKM. The CDR3: CASSLYQASYEQYF. The CDR3 DNA is TGTGCCAGCAGTTTATACCAGGCATCATACGAGCAGTACTTC.

The J gene is TRBJ2-1, the V gene TRBV7-2; possible D gene TRBD2, 6 bases. Germline V CDR1 and CDR2: SGHTA, FQGNSA. With 0 bases removed from V and 14 bases from J, the gap between germline ends came to 11 bases. The CDR3 spans 12 residues. CDR3 region: CASSLASPSEFF. In DNA, the CDR3 is TGTGCCAGCAGCTTAGCGAGCCCTAGCGAGTTCTTC.

This clone was observed a few times. The same CDR3 can be traced to other DNA sequences in this sample. The chain is built from TRBV6-6 and TRBJ1-5; D gene uncertain. Trimming stripped 4 bases from V and 6 bases from J, with 7 bases between. The CDR3 contains 12 residues. Germline assignment: CDR1 MNHNY and CDR2 SVGAGI (reference sequence). CDR3 protein: CASSFPTQPQHF. The DNA of the CDR3 is TGTGCCAGCAGTTTCCCCACTCAGCCCCAGCATTTT.

Worth noting for this clone: At the DNA level, this CDR3 is encoded by other sequences in the same sample as well. V gene TRBV28 combines with J gene TRBJ1-2; the D is unclear. Germline loops: CDR1 MDHEN, CDR2 SYDVKM. Trimming removed 6 bases from V and 4 bases from J, with 6 bases in between. This CDR3 has 11 amino acids. CDR3 protein: CASSYSYGYTF. Written as DNA, the CDR3 is TGTGCCAGCAGCTACAGCTATGGCTACACCTTC.

The chain carries TRBV5-4 and TRBJ1-2, with 7 bases identical to TRBD1. This CDR3 has 15 amino acids. Unmatched junction bases numbered 11, after V lost 5 bases and J lost 4 bases. Germline V lookup: CDR1 SGHNT, CDR2 YYREEE (reference sequence). The CDR3 is CASRNRDSSVYGYTF. CDR3 DNA sequence: TGTGCCAGCAGGAATCGGGACAGCTCGGTCTATGGCTACACCTTC.

This clone was seen once. This sequence joins TRBV27 and TRBJ2-2; D possibly corresponds to TRBD2 (5 bases). The V end was cut by 0 bases, the J end by 4 bases, with 9 bases between. The CDR3 loop spans 15 amino acids. The germline V gene has CDR1 MNHEY and CDR2 SMNVEV (reference sequence). CDR3 sequence (DNA): TGTGCCAGCAGTTTATCGAAGGACTCCACCGGGGAGCTGTTTTTT. Protein product: CASSLSKDSTGELFF.

The chain combines TRBV27 with TRBJ2-7; the match to TRBD1 covers 7 bases. The CDR3 is 16 residues long. From germline, CDR1 is MNHEY and CDR2 SMNVEV (reference sequence). Trimming took 5 bases from V and 2 from J; bases not matched to a gene: 12. The CDR3 protein is CASSPTLDRATYEQYF. In DNA, the CDR3 is TGTGCCAGCAGTCCCACCCTCGACAGGGCGACCTACGAGCAGTACTTC.

The chain employs TRBV7-2 and TRBJ2-1; 13 bases fit TRBD2. Germline values: CDR1 SGHTA, CDR2 FQGNSA. V was pared by 3 bases and J by 9 bases, with 5 bases of the junction left unmatched. There are 15 residues in the CDR3. CDR3 sequence: CASSLRTSGSGEQFF. The CDR3 DNA reads as TGTGCCAGCAGCTTGCGGACTAGCGGGAGTGGTGAGCAGTTCTTC.

The chain carries TRBV18 and TRBJ1-3; a weak D match, TRBD1 (6 bases). Germline V gene data show CDR1 as KGHSH and CDR2 as LQKENI. Trimming removed 6 bases from V and 1 base from J, with 16 bases in between. The CDR3 is 16 residues long. CDR3 sequence (DNA): TGTGCCAGCTCCGGCGGGGGGGCATCTTCTGGAAACACCATATATTTT. It is translated as CASSGGGASSGNTIYF.

The chain links TRBV5-4 to TRBJ2-7; D call uncertain. Trimming left V 0 bases short and J 7 bases short, with 14 bases between. The germline gives CDR1 SGHNT, CDR2 YYREEE (reference sequence). The CDR3 consists of 14 residues. This CDR3 is CASSLGFGFGEQYF. In DNA, the CDR3 is TGTGCCAGCAGCTTGGGGTTCGGTTTTGGGGAGCAGTACTTC. The full variable domain, its missing parts supplied by reference TRBV5-4 and TRBJ2-7, is ETGVTQSPTHLIKTRGQQVTLRCSSQSGHNTVSWYQQALGQGPQFIFQYYREEENGRGNFPPRFSGLQFPNYSSELNVNALELDDSALYLCASSLGFGFGEQYFGPGTRLTVT.

This sequence joins TRBV7-2 and TRBJ2-7; 9 bases align to TRBD2. The V gene end was trimmed by 0 bases and the J gene end by 4 bases; junction bases not matched to a gene: 10. This CDR3 region has 17 residues. Germline V gene sequence: CDR1 SGHTA, CDR2 FQGNSA. CDR3 DNA sequence: TGTGCCAGCAGCTTAGCGAGACCGGGACTAGCCCAATACGAGCAGTACTTC. Protein sequence: CASSLARPGLAQYEQYF.

The chain employs TRBV9 and TRBJ1-2; weak D call: TRBD1 (5 bases). This CDR3 is 14 amino acids long. Germline CDR1 is SGDLS and CDR2 is YYNGEE. Trimming took off 7 bases at V and 5 bases at J, with 18 bases between the two ends. The CDR3 here is CASGGGRWAYGYTF. CDR3 nucleotides: TGTGCCAGCGGGGGTGGTCGTTGGGCTTATGGCTACACCTTC.

For this clone: This sample includes further DNA sequences coding for the same CDR3. The chain has TRBV20-1 and TRBJ2-1; 7 bases fit TRBD2. The CDR3 length is 11 residues. V was clipped by 6 bases and J by 5 bases; unmatched bases: 1. Germline CDR1 reads DFQATT; CDR2 reads SNEGSKA (reference sequence). The CDR3 nucleotides are TGCAGTGCGAGCGGGGACAATGAGCAGTTCTTC. Residues: CSASGDNEQFF.

Details on this clone: It may be a read error: a sequence one base away is much more abundant. The same CDR3 arises from other DNA sequences in this sample as well. The chain couples TRBV5-6 to TRBJ1-2, with D possibly matching TRBD1 (5 bases). The CDR3 totals 13 residues. The germline V gene encodes CDR1 SGHDT and CDR2 YYEEEE. Trimming took off 0 bases at V and 4 bases at J, with 7 bases between the two ends. CDR3 DNA sequence: TGTGCCAGCAGCTTGGACAGGACCTATGGCTACACCTTC. As protein: CASSLDRTYGYTF.

This chain uses TRBV29-1 with TRBJ1-4; D call uncertain. V was shortened by 5 bases and J by 7 bases, with 11 bases between the two germline ends. Per the germline V gene, CDR1 is SQVTM and CDR2 is ANQGSEA. The CDR3 covers 12 residues. The CDR3 loop is CSVSKTSEKLFF. The CDR3 nucleotides are TGCAGCGTTTCGAAGACAAGTGAAAAACTGTTTTTT. The whole variable domain, remainder taken from reference TRBV29-1 and TRBJ1-4, is SAVISQKPSRDICQRGTSLTIQCQVDSQVTMMFWYRQQPGQSLTLIATANQGSEATYESGFVIDKFPISRPNLTFSTLTVSNMSPEDSSIYLCSVSKTSEKLFFGSGTQLSVL.

The chain links TRBV5-1 to TRBJ2-1; the D gene is possibly TRBD1 (6 bases). The CDR3 extends over 14 amino acids. Germline CDR1 reads SGHRS; CDR2 reads YFSETQ. Trimming took off 4 bases at V and 4 bases at J, with 12 bases between the two ends. CDR3 coding DNA: TGCGCCAGCAGCGAGGGGGAGCCTTACAATGAGCAGTTCTTC. Protein: CASSEGEPYNEQFF.

V and J are TRBV6-5 and TRBJ2-1, with TRBD2 identical over 7 bases. V shed 6 bases and J 2 bases; nucleotides not matched to a gene: 7. This CDR3 region has 15 residues. Germline CDR1 is MNHEY and CDR2 is SVGAGI. For the CDR3, the DNA is TGTGCCAGCAGGACGGGAGGTGGCCCCTACAATGAGCAGTTCTTC. It specifies CASRTGGGPYNEQFF.

Only a few counts were recorded for this clone. The chain recombines TRBV7-2 with TRBJ1-1; D ambiguous. CDR3 length: 13 amino acids. The germline gives CDR1 SGHTA, CDR2 FQGNSA. V lost 5 bases and J lost 3, with 10 bases in between. The CDR3 region is CASSPSRDTEAFF. The DNA of the CDR3 is TGTGCCAGCAGCCCTTCCCGGGACACTGAAGCTTTCTTT.

The genes are TRBV7-2 and TRBJ2-7; D gene unclear. From germline, CDR1 is SGHTA and CDR2 FQGNSA. Deletions cut 5 bases from V and 0 bases from J, with 14 bases between. This CDR3 comprises 15 residues. CDR3 nucleotides: TGTGCCAGCAGCCAATCATGGGTGAGCTCCTACGAGCAGTACTTC. It yields the protein CASSQSWVSSYEQYF. Drawing the rest from reference TRBV7-2 and TRBJ2-7, the complete variable domain is GAGVSQSPSNKVTEKGKDVELRCDPISGHTALYWYRQSLGQGLEFLIYFQGNSAPDKSGLPSDRFSAERTGGSVSTLTIQRTQQEDSAVYLCASSQSWVSSYEQYFGPGTRLTVT.

The V gene is TRBV15, the J gene TRBJ2-7; TRBD2 is a possible D gene (5 bases). V was clipped by 3 bases and J by 6 bases, with 21 bases between them. Per germline, CDR1 LNHNV and CDR2 YYDKDF (reference sequence). This CDR3 region has 16 residues. The CDR3 protein is CATSSPGQRGNREQYF. DNA of the CDR3: TGTGCCACCAGCAGCCCTGGGCAACGAGGGAACCGCGAGCAGTACTTC.

The rearrangement links TRBV6-5 to TRBJ1-5; no reliable D call. CDR3 length: 13 residues. V was clipped by 6 bases and J by 5 bases, with 11 bases between them. Germline CDR1 reads MNHEY; CDR2 reads SVGAGI. CDR3 in amino acids: CASRPGFDQPQHF. Written as DNA, the CDR3 is TGTGCCAGCAGACCAGGATTTGATCAGCCCCAGCATTTT.

CDR3: CASSYSWGSKETQYF. DNA of the CDR3: TGTGCCAGCAGTTACTCGTGGGGGAGCAAAGAGACCCAGTACTTC. The J gene is TRBJ2-5, the V gene TRBV6-5; D may correspond to TRBD1 or TRBD2 (5 bases each). The CDR3 extends over 15 amino acids. In germline, CDR1 is MNHEY, CDR2 SVGAGI. Trimming took off 0 bases at V and 3 bases at J, with 11 bases between the two ends.

With regard to this clone: Other DNA sequences in this specimen translate into the identical CDR3. This chain links TRBV4-1 with TRBJ1-2; weak D call: TRBD1 (5 bases). The germline V gene has CDR1 MGHRA and CDR2 YSYEKL. The CDR3 is 14 amino acids. V lost 4 bases and J lost 4, with 13 bases in between. The CDR3 sequence is CASSRPDSFYGYTF. CDR3 coding DNA: TGCGCCAGCAGCCGACCCGACAGCTTCTATGGCTACACCTTC.